This TCR beta chain came from a study of cytomegalovirus exposure and HLA in healthy donors. Generated by immunoSEQ multiplex PCR, the TCRdb table keeps only in-frame clones and is missing some. The table shows about 130,000 clones, with nearly 90% occurring only once. V gave up 3 bases and J gave up 1 base, with 16 bases separating them. The CDR3 is made up of 16 amino acids. In germline, CDR1 is SGDLS, CDR2 YYNGEE. The sequenced sample was PBMCs. This TCR was recovered from a man aged 30 to 45 in good health and CMV-seronegative. The rearrangement links TRBV9 to TRBJ1-1; D might be TRBD1 (6 bases). The CDR3 region has the DNA TGTGCCAGCAGCGCACAGGGTACCAGATGGAACACTGAAGCTTTCTTT. It is translated as CASSAQGTRWNTEAFF.